The present T cell receptor beta chain was sequenced within a study of cytomegalovirus exposure and HLA in healthy donors (dated by TCRdb to the late 2010s). Looking at the study overall: The 500 to 800 repertoires of the first cohort and the roughly 110 validation repertoires were produced on the same platform, according to a later analysis. The study was designed to test whether signatures of past pathogen exposure could be identified by cataloging public T cell receptors. Besides the first cohort of 550 to 750 subjects, a separate validation cohort made up of 95 to 150 different subjects was used. To predict cytomegalovirus infection status, the study combined high-throughput TCR immunosequencing, statistical association of individual TCRs with disease status, and machine learning.

Separate from the roughly 650-subject first cohort, the validation cohort of about 120 subjects was the group to which the donors belonged. The study at large found these results: The validation cohort had no HLA typing available for a later analysis, so co-occurrence within that cohort was assessed over all 130 or so repertoires. Cytomegalovirus status was reported to be diagnosed by the classifier with high specificity and sensitivity in both the original and validation cohorts. While some public TCRs were present in many individuals, most TCR sequences turned up only very rarely across donors. Of the cluster scores, about 94% were above 0 in a later analysis, which found that TCRs clustered in the first cohort also tended to co-occur in the approximately 120 validation repertoires. In the study, 164 TCR beta chains were listed as associated with cytomegalovirus. In vitro tests confirmed that a few of the cytomegalovirus-associated TCR beta chains recognize cytomegalovirus antigens. The authors suggested that the approach could potentially be generalized to other disease states and immunological phenotypes.

About this clone: Its antigen is currently not known. Base qualities were left out, and no much larger clone turns up one base away.

Library preparation employed the immunoSEQ multiplex PCR assay. The study's processing was this. A statistical classification framework was built for diagnosing cytomegalovirus status from the catalog of TCR beta chain sequences. In TCRdb, the immuneACCESS table is reduced to in-frame sequences with V and J assigned. These tables do not hold every clone; where another copy was compared, an unresolved V gene accounts for under half, and the others remain unexplained. From that table come the V and J calls and clone size; the DNA was used to work out D and trimming. Here the sample has about 58,000 clones; 90% occur a single time. In total, the top ten clones hold 1% to 1.2% of the sample. The source is a man in his late teens or twenties in good health and CMV-seronegative. The sequenced material came from PBMCs.

The DNA sequence is given as TGTGCCAGCAGCCCACTAGCGGGAGGCAATATCCACGAGCAGTACTTC. Its translation reads: CASSPLAGGNIHEQYF. The V and J segments used are TRBV9 and TRBJ2-7; the central 12 bases match TRBD2. CDR1 and CDR2 were assigned from the germline V gene as SGDLS and YYNGEE. Trimming removed 4 bases from V and 5 bases from J; the gene matches leave 10 bases unexplained. The CDR3 goes from the cysteine to the phenylalanine over 16 residues. The CDR3 DNA has 48 bases and is translated from base 1.